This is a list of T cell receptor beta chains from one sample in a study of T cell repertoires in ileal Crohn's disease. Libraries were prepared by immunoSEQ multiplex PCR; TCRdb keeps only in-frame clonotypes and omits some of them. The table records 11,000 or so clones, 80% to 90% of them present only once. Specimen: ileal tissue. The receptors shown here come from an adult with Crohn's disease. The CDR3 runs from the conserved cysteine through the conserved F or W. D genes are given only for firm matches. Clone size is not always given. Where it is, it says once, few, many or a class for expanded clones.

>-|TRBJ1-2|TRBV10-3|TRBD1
TGTGCCATCAGGGGACGGGACAGCCAGCAGGGCTACACCTTC
CAIRGRDSQQGYTF
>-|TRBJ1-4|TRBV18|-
TGTGCCAGCTCACCAGTCACATCGGGTTATGAAAAACTGTTTTTT
CASSPVTSGYEKLFF
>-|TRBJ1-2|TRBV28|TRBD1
TGTGCCAGCAGTATGACTTCACCGGGACAGGGAAACTATGGCTACACCTTC
CASSMTSPGQGNYGYTF
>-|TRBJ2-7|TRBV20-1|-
TGCAGTGCTAGATGGCAATACGAGCAGTACTTC
CSARWQYEQYF
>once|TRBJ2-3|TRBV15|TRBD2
TGTGCCACCAGCAGAGGGGATACTAGCGGGAGTCACTCAACCACAGATACGCAGTATTTT
CATSRGDTSGSHSTTDTQYF
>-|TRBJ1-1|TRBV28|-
TGTGCCAGCAGTTCCCCACCGGGACATCTAAACACTGAAGCTTTCTTT
CASSSPPGHLNTEAFF
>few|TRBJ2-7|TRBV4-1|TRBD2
TGCGCCAGCAGCCAAGCTCCTAGCGGCTCCTACGAGCAGTACTTC
CASSQAPSGSYEQYF
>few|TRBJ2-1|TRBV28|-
TGTGCAGGACTTGTCTACAATGAGCAGTTCTTC
CAGLVYNEQFF
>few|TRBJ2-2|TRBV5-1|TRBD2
TGCGCCAGCACCCTTTCTAGCGGGAGGAACACCGGGGAGCTGTTTTTT
CASTLSSGRNTGELFF
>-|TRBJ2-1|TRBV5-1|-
TGCGCCAGCAGCTTGGAGGGCAGGGACTTCAATGAGCAGTTCTTC
CASSLEGRDFNEQFF
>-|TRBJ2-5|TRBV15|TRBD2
TGTGCCACCAGCACCCGCGGGGGGCTAGAGACCCAGTACTTC
CATSTRGGLETQYF
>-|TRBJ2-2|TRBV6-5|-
TGTGCCAGCAGCCGCAGGGGGAACACCGGGGAGCTGTTTTTT
CASSRRGNTGELFF
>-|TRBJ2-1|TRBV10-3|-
TGTGCCATCAGTGGGTTAGGGGCTCGGAGTGATGAGCAGTTCTTC
CAISGLGARSDEQFF
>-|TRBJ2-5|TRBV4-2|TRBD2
TGTGCCAGCAGTGGCGGGCGGGAGACTAGGGAGACCCAGTACTTC
CASSGGRETRETQYF
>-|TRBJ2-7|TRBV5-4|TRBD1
TGTGCCAGCAGCTTGTCTGGGACAGCTCAGTCGTACGAGCAGTACTTC
CASSLSGTAQSYEQYF
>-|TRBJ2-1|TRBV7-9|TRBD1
TGTGCCAGCAGCACAGGGGACAGGGGCCCCTCAAATGAGCAGTTCTTC
CASSTGDRGPSNEQFF
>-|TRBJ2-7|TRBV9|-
TGTGCCAGCTCCCCCTGGGGGGTTGGGCCCTACGAGCAGTACTTC
CASSPWGVGPYEQYF
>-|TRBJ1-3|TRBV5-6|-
TGTGCCAGCAGCTCAATCCCCGGGGGGAACTCTGGAAACACCATATATTTT
CASSSIPGGNSGNTIYF
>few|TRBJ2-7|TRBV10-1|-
TGCGCCAGCAGTGACGGCTACGAGCAGTACTTC
CASSDGYEQYF
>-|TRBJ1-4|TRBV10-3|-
TGTGCCATCAGTGAGCAAGGGGATGAAAAACTGTTTTTT
CAISEQGDEKLFF
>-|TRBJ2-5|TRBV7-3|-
TGTGCCAGCAGCTTAAGTGTAGGGGCGAGAGAGACCCAGTACTTC
CASSLSVGARETQYF
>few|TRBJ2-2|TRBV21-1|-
TGTGCCAGCAGCAATCTTGCTCTAGCGGGACCAAACACCGGGGAGCTGTTTTTT
CASSNLALAGPNTGELFF
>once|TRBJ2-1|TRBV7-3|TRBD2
TGTGCCAGCAGCCCAGGGACTAGCGGGTACGCGAGCTCCTACAATGAGCAGTTCTTC
CASSPGTSGYASSYNEQFF
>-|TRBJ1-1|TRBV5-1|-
TGCGCCAGCAGCTTTGGACAGTCCGGCGGCACTGAAGCTTTCTTT
CASSFGQSGGTEAFF
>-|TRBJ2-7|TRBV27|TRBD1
TGTGCCAGCAGGTGGACAGGGGACTACGAGCAGTACTTC
CASRWTGDYEQYF
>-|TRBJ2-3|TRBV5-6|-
TGTGCCAGCAGCCACAGTGCTAGCACAGATACGCAGTATTTT
CASSHSASTDTQYF
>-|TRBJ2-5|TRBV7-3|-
TGTGCCAGCAGCTTCCAGGGGGGTGGTGGAGAGACCCAGTACTTC
CASSFQGGGGETQYF
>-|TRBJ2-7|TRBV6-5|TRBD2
TGTGCCAGCAGTTCCTTAGCGGGGAGCTACGAGCAGTACTTC
CASSSLAGSYEQYF
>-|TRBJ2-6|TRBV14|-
TGTGCCAGCAGCCAAGAGGGGGCGGTGTCTGGGGCCAACGTCCTGACTTTC
CASSQEGAVSGANVLTF
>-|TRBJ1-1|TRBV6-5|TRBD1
TGTGCCAGCAGTTTGGACAGGGGTGTCGGCGCTGAAGCTTTCTTT
CASSLDRGVGAEAFF
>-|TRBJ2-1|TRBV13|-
TGTGCCAGCAGCCGCCACAGAATATGGGAGCAGTTCTTC
CASSRHRIWEQFF
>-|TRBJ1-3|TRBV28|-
TGTGCCAGCAGTTTCGGAGGGCGAGGGAACACCATATATTTT
CASSFGGRGNTIYF
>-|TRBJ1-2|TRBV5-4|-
TGTGCCAGCAGTGTCGGGGGGCGCAACTATGGCTACACCTTC
CASSVGGRNYGYTF
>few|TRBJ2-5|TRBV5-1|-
TGCGCCAGCAGCCCCGGACAGCAAGAGACCCAGTACTTC
CASSPGQQETQYF
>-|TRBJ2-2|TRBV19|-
TGTGCCAGTACCCCCCAGGGGGGTATGAACACCGGGGAGCTGTTTTTT
CASTPQGGMNTGELFF
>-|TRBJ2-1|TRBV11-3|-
TGTGCCAGCAGCCACCACCGGACAGCTGAGCAGTTCTTC
CASSHHRTAEQFF
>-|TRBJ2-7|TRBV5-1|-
TGCGCCAGCAGCTCACAGGGCTCCTACGAGCAGTACTTC
CASSSQGSYEQYF
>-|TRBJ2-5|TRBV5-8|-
TGTGCCAGCAGCCCCCCCGCGGGAGAGACCCAGTACTTC
CASSPPAGETQYF
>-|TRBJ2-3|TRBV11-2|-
TGTGCCAGCAGCTTAGGGGCGGGAAGGGTGGATACGCAGTATTTT
CASSLGAGRVDTQYF
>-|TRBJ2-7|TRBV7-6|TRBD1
TGTGCCAGCAGCTTAGAAGGACAGGGCTCCTACGAGCAGTACTTC
CASSLEGQGSYEQYF
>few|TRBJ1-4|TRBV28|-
TGTGCCAGCAGTTCATCTGCGGGCGAACGGGGTGAAAAACTGTTTTTT
CASSSSAGERGEKLFF
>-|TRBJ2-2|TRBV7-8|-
TGTGCCAGCGTAGGGCGGGAGAACACCGGGGAGCTGTTTTTT
CASVGRENTGELFF
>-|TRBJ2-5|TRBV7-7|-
TGTGCTAGCAGCGCCGGCGGTGGGGAGACCCAGTACTTC
CASSAGGGETQYF
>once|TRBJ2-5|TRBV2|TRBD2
TGTGCCAGCAAGTCTAGCGGGAATTCGAAGACCCAGTACTTC
CASKSSGNSKTQYF
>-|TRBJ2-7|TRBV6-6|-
TGTGCCAGCAGCCGGACTAGGGGGAGCAGCTCCTACGAGCAGTACTTC
CASSRTRGSSSYEQYF
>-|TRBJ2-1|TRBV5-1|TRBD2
TGCGCCAGCAGCTTGTCTCTAGCGGGGGACAATGAGCAGTTCTTC
CASSLSLAGDNEQFF
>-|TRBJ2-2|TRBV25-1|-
TGTGCCAGCAGTCAGGGGCTGGGCACCGGGGAGCTGTTTTTT
CASSQGLGTGELFF
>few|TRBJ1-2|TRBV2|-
TGTGCCAGCACCTACAGGCTCAGCGGCTACACCTTC
CASTYRLSGYTF
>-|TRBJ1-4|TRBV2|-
TGTGCCAGCTGCCGGACACTTAATGAAAAACTGTTTTTT
CASCRTLNEKLFF
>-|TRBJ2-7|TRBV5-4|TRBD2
TGTGCCAGCAGCTCAAGGACTAGCGGGAAGGACGAGCAGTACTTC
CASSSRTSGKDEQYF
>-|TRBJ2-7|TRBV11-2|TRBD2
TGTGCCAGCACTCTGCAGGGAGGGAGTTCCTACGAGCAGTACTTC
CASTLQGGSSYEQYF
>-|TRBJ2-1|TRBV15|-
TGTGCCACCAGCTCCCGAATGCGGGGTGGGAGCGTCTACAATGAGCAGTTCTTC
CATSSRMRGGSVYNEQFF
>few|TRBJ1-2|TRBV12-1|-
TGTGCCAGCAGCTTTGGACAGGGTGGCTACACCTTC
CASSFGQGGYTF
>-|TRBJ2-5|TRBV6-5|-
TGTGCCAGCAGTCTACAGGGATATCAAGAGACCCAGTACTTC
CASSLQGYQETQYF